This T cell receptor beta chain was recovered during a study of siplizumab effects on memory and regulatory T cells. The assay covered approximately 10^5 TCR templates per sample. The table came from immunoSEQ multiplex PCR; TCRdb's copy has only in-frame clones and leaves some out. The table has tens of thousands of clones, about 90% seen once. This CDR3 has 12 residues. V dropped 4 bases and J dropped 8 bases, with 11 bases sitting between them. The germline gives CDR1 LNHNV, CDR2 YYDKDF (reference sequence). As to this clone: Its target is unknown.

Study-wide findings and caveats: Neither a naive nor a memory phenotype was assignable to roughly 75-96% of proliferating CD4+ or CD8+ clones. Versus roughly 27% in controls, the mappable alloreactive CD4+ clones averaged roughly 70% Treg-derived with siplizumab.

The sequenced sample was CD8+ T cells sorted from blood. The receptor was derived from a human donor in good health. The chain uses TRBV15 and TRBJ2-5; possible D gene TRBD2, 5 bases. CDR3 sequence (DNA): TGTGCCACCAGCAACAGAGGGCGAACCCAGTACTTC. It yields the protein CATSNRGRTQYF.